The 5 T cell receptor beta chains listed next were all sequenced from one sample in a study of post-analysis software for immune sequencing data (dated by TCRdb to between 2015 and 2016). What the authors observed across the whole study: Patients showed significantly higher frequencies than controls for a handful of TRBV segments, among them TRBV5-6, TRBV5-1 and TRBV20-1.

Preparation of the library involved PCR. The sample was run on an Illumina HiSeq 2500. Unique molecular identifiers were incorporated into TCR beta cDNA libraries to reduce PCR and sequencing biases. TCRdb redid the processing of the public reads, applying fastp at Q25 and MiXCR, and retained in-frame beta chains. CDR3 protein sequences are deduplicated, and each keeps its most common genes and DNA. Here the sample has about 570,000 distinct CDR3 sequences; around 36% occur a single time. The ten top clones hold about 5.6% of the sample. No antigen has been identified for these receptors. Sequenced sample: blood. The receptors come from a girl under 18 with multiple sclerosis.

This clonotype was seen only a few times. This chain links TRBV7-2 with TRBJ2-7, with 9 positions matching TRBD2. Unmatched junction bases numbered 7, after V lost 3 bases and J lost 7 bases. The CDR3 has 14 residues. Per germline, CDR1 SGHTA and CDR2 FQGNSA. The CDR3 coding sequence is TGTGCCAGCAGCTTTTCGTCACTAGCGGGTGAGCAGTACTTC. Translation gives CASSFSSLAGEQYF.

Only a few counts were recorded for this clonotype. The rearrangement joins TRBV10-1 to TRBJ1-1; D unresolved. V was pared by 6 bases and J by 0 bases, with 8 bases between. The CDR3 is 13 residues long. The germline V gene encodes CDR1 WNHNN and CDR2 SYGVQD (reference sequence). The CDR3 region has the DNA TGCGCCAGCAGAGAAAGACTGAACACTGAAGCTTTCTTT. Its protein is CASRERLNTEAFF.

This clonotype has just a few counts. This chain links TRBV20-1 with TRBJ2-1, with TRBD2 matching over 12 bases. This CDR3 region has 16 residues. V was pared by 6 bases and J by 2 bases, with 8 bases of the junction left unmatched. Germline V gives CDR1 DFQATT, CDR2 SNEGSKA (reference sequence). The CDR3 loop reads CSAKGTSGLPYNEQFF. The CDR3 DNA is TGCAGTGCGAAAGGGACTAGCGGGCTTCCCTACAATGAGCAGTTCTTC.

The V call is TRBV29-1, the J call TRBJ1-2; 9 bases are a match to TRBD1. The CDR3 runs 16 residues. V lost 0 bases and J lost 8; bases outside the gene matches: 13. The germline V gene has CDR1 SQVTM and CDR2 ANQGSEA. The CDR3 here is CSVEDPTGGSLGGYTF. The CDR3 DNA follows: TGCAGCGTTGAAGATCCGACAGGGGGAAGTCTAGGAGGCTACACCTTC.

The chain carries TRBV20-1 and TRBJ2-5; D is ambiguous. CDR1 and CDR2 from the germline V gene are DFQATT and SNEGSKA (reference sequence). The V end lost 0 bases, the J end lost 5 bases, and 16 bases lay between the germline ends. The length of the CDR3 is 15 residues. CDR3 protein: CSARDRLGSWETQYF. Here the CDR3 DNA reads TGCAGTGCTAGAGATCGGCTAGGTTCTTGGGAGACCCAGTACTTC.